Given below is one TCR beta chain in context. At collection, donors were nominally healthy, but unrecorded immune exposures were probable. The source of the sample is a study of cytomegalovirus exposure and HLA in healthy donors. The PCR had 60 Vbeta and 13 Jbeta primers. Profiled with immunoSEQ multiplex PCR; TCRdb holds only in-frame clones, not every one. This sample has under 85,000 clones, with about 70% found just once. There are 16 residues in the CDR3. Trimming removed 4 bases from V and 0 bases from J; junction bases left unmatched: 5. CDR1 and CDR2 from the germline V gene are MNHNS and SASEGT.

The chain couples TRBV6-1 to TRBJ1-3; 8 bases line up with TRBD1. The sequenced sample was PBMCs. This TCR was sampled from a man aged 18-30 years in good health and CMV-seronegative. CDR3 in DNA: TGTGCCAGCAGTGGAAATGGACAGGGCTCTGGAAACACCATATATTTT. This gives the protein CASSGNGQGSGNTIYF.